This T cell receptor (beta chain) was retrieved from a study of blood T cell repertoires in COVID-19. Study context: Samples came from the United States, Italy and Spain, spanning acute and convalescent COVID-19. PBMCs, B-cell-depleted T cells, or T cells were the source of the cDNA or gDNA that made up the material.

The Seattle patients, enrolled during active infection, were followed longitudinally. The protocol was immunoSEQ multiplex PCR, while the TCRdb copy is restricted to in-frame clones and leaves out a portion. The data show some 120,000 clones, 90% seen once. The receptor was isolated from a man aged 60 to 69 with COVID-19, enrolled during active disease. Sequenced material: peripheral blood.

The CDR3 loop is CASSLTGQGSYEQYF. DNA for the CDR3: TGTGCCAGCAGCTTAACGGGACAGGGCTCCTACGAGCAGTACTTC. The chain employs TRBV7-2 and TRBJ2-7; TRBD1 matches 9 bases. The V and J ends lost 2 bases and 0 bases, in that order; junction bases with no gene match: 2. CDR3 length: 15 amino acids. Germline CDR1 reads SGHTA; CDR2 reads FQGNSA.